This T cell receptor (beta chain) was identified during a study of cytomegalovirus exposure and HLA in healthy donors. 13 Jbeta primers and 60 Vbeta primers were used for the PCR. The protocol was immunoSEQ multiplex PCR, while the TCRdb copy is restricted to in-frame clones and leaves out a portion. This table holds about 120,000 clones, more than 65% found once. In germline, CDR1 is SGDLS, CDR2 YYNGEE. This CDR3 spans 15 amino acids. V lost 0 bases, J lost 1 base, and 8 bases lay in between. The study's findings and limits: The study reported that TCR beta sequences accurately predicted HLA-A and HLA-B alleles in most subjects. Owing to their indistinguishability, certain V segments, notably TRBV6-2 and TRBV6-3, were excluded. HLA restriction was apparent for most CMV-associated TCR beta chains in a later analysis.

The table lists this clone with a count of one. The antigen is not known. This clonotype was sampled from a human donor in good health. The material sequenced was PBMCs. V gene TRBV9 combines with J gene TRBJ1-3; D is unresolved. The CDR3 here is CASSVGGVSGNTIYF. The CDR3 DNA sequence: TGTGCCAGCAGCGTAGGAGGAGTATCTGGAAACACCATATATTTT.